One T cell receptor (beta chain) is described in this entry. At one of its ends the junction is not consistent with the germline gene, which may arise from a read error. This specimen comes from a study of cytomegalovirus exposure and HLA in healthy donors. The PCR used 60 Vbeta and 13 Jbeta primers. Assay: immunoSEQ multiplex PCR; the TCRdb copy retains only in-frame clones and omits some. The sample includes about 270,000 clones, 75% to 90% of them seen just once. The CDR3 spans 12 residues. Germline V lookup: CDR1 SGHAT, CDR2 FQNNGV. Sequencing was done on a sample of PBMCs. The receptor was isolated from a man between 35 and 55 years old in good health and CMV-seropositive. The rearrangement links TRBV11-2 to TRBJ2-1, with unresolved D. In DNA, the CDR3 is TGTGCCAGCAGCGGCTGGAGCGACCCCTGGATCTTC. Its translation: CASSGWSDPWIF.